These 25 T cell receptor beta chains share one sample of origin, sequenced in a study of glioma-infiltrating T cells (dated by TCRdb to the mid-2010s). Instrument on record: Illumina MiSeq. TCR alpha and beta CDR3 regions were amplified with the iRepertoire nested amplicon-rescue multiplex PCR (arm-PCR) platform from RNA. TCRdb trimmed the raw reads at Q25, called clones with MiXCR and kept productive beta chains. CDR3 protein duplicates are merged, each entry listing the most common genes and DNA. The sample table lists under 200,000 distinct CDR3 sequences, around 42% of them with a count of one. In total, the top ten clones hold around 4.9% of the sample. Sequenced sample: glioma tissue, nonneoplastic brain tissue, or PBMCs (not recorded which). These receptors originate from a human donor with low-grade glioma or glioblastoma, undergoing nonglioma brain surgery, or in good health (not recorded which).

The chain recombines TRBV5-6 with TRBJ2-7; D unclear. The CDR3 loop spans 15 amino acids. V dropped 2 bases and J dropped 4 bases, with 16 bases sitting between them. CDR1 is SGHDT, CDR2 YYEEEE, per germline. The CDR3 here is CASSFVQTDPYEQYF. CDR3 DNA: TGTGCCAGCAGCTTTGTACAGACGGATCCGTACGAGCAGTACTTC.

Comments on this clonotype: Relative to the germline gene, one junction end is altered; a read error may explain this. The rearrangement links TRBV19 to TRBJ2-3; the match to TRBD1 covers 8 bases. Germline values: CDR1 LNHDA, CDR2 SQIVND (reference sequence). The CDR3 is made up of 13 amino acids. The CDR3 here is CASRGQGSDTQYF. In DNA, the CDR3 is TGTGCAAGTAGAGGACAGGGCTCAGATACGCAGTATTTT.

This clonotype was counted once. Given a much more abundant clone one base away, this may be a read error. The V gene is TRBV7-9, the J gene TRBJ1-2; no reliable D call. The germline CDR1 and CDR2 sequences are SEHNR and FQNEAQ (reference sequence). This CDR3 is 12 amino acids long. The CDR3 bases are TGTGCCGGCAGCTTAGAGGGAAGCGGCTACACCTTC. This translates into CAGSLEGSGYTF.

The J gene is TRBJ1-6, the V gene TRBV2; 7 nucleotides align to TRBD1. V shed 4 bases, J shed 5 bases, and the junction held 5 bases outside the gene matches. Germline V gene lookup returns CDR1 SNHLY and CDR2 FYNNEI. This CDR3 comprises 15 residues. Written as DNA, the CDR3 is TGTGCCAGCAGTGCCAGGACAGGAGATAATTCACCCCTCCACTTT. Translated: CASSARTGDNSPLHF.

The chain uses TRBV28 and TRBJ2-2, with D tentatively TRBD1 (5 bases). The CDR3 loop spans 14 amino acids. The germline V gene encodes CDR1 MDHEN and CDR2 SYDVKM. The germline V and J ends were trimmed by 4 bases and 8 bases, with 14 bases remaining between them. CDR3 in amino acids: CASSSRQGWGELFF. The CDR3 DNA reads TGTGCCAGCAGTTCTCGTCAGGGTTGGGGGGAGCTGTTTTTT.

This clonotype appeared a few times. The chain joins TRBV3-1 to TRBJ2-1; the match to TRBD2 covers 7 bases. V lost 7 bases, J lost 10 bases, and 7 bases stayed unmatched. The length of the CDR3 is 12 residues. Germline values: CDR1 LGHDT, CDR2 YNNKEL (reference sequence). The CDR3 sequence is CASNSMTSEQFF. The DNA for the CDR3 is TGTGCCAGCAACTCAATGACTAGCGAGCAGTTCTTC.

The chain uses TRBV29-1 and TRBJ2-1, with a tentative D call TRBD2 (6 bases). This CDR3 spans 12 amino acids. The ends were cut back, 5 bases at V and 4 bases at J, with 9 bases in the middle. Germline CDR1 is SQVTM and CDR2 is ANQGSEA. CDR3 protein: CSVRRGYNEQFF. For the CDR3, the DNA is TGCAGCGTTAGGCGGGGATACAATGAGCAGTTCTTC.

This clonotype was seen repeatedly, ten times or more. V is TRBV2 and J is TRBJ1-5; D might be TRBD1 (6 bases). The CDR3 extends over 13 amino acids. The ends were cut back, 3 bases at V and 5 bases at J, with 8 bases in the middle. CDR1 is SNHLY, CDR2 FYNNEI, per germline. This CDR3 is CASSEDSDQPQHF. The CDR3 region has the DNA TGTGCCAGCAGTGAGGACAGCGATCAGCCCCAGCATTTT.

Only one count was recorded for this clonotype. CDR3 in DNA: TGTGCCAGCAGCCCATTACAGGGGGCGCCGGACACTGAAGCTTTCTTT. Translated, it gives CASSPLQGAPDTEAFF. This rearrangement joins TRBV11-2 to TRBJ1-1; 9 bases are shared with TRBD1. J gave up 3 bases and V 5 bases, and 10 bases lay outside the gene matches. CDR3 size: 16 residues. Germline CDR1 reads SGHAT; CDR2 reads FQNNGV.

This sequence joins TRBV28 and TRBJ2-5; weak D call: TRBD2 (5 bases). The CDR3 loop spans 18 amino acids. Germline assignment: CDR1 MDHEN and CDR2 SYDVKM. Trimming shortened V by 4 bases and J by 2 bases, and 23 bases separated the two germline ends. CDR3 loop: CASSSEFAGARRQETQYF. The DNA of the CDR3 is TGTGCCAGCAGTTCCGAGTTCGCGGGTGCTCGGAGACAAGAGACCCAGTACTTC.

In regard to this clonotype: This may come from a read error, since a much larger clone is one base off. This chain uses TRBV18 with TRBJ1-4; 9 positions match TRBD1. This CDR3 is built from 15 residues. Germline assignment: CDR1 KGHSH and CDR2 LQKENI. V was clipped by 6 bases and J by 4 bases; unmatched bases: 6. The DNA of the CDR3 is TGTGCCAGCTCGGATCGGACAGGGGATAATGAAAAACTGTTTTTT. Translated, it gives CASSDRTGDNEKLFF.

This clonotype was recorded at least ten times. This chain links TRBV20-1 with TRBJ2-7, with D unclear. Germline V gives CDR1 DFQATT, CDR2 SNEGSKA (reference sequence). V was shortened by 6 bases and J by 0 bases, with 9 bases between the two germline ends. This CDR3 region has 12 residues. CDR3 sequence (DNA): TGCAGTGCCCCGGAACTCTCCTACGAGCAGTACTTC. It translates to CSAPELSYEQYF.

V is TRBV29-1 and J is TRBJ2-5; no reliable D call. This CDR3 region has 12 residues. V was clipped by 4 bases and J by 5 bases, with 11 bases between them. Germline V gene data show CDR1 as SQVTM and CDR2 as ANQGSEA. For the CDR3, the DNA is TGCAGCGTTGTGGTAGGAAAGGAGACCCAGTACTTC. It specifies CSVVVGKETQYF.

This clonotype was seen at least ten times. The CDR3 nucleotides are TGTGCCAGCAGTTACCTTAGCACAGATACGCAGTATTTT. The encoded protein is CASSYLSTDTQYF. This sequence joins TRBV6-6 and TRBJ2-3; D not certain. Germline lookup yields CDR1 MNHNY and CDR2 SVGAGI (reference sequence). CDR3 length: 13 amino acids. The germline V and J ends were trimmed by 2 bases and 0 bases, with 3 bases remaining between them.

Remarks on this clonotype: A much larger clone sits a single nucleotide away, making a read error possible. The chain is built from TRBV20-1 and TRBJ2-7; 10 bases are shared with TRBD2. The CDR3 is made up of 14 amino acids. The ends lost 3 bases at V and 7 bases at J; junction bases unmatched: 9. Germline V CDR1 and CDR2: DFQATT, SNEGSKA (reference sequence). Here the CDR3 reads CSASGTSDGSEQYF. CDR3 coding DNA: TGCAGTGCTAGTGGGACTAGCGACGGGTCTGAGCAGTACTTC.

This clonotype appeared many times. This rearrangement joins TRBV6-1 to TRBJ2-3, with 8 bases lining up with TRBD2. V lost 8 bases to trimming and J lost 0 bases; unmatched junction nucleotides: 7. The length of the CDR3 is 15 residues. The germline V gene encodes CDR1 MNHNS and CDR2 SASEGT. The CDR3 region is CASSTGGASTDTQYF. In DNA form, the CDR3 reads TGTGCCAGCTCGACGGGGGGGGCAAGCACAGATACGCAGTATTTT.

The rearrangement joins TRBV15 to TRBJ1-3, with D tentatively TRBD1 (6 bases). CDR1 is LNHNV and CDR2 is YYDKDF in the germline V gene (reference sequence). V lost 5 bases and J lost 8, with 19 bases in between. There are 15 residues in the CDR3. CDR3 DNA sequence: TGTGCCACCAGCGCTATTTTCAGGGGTTGGTACACCATATATTTT. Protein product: CATSAIFRGWYTIYF.

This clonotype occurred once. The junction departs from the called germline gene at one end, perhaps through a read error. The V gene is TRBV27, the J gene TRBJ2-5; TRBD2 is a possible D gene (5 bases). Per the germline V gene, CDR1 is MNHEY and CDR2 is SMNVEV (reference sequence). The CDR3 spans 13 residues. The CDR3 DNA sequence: TGTGCCACCAGTGTCTCCCGGGGAGAGACCAAGTACTTC. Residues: CATSVSRGETKYF.

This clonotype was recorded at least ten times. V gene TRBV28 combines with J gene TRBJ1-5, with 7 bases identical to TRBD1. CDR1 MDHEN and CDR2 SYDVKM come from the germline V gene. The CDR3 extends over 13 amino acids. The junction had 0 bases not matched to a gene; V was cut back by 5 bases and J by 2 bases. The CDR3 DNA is TGTGCCAGCAGTACAGGGGGCAATCAGCCCCAGCATTTT. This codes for CASSTGGNQPQHF.

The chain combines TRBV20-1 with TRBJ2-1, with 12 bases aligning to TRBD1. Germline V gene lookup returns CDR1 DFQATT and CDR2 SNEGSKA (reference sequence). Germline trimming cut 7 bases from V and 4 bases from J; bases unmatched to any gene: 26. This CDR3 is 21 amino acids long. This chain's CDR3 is CSDAHSPGQGATNGPYNEQFF. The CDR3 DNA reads TGCAGTGATGCCCACTCACCGGGACAGGGGGCAACAAACGGCCCATACAATGAGCAGTTCTTC.

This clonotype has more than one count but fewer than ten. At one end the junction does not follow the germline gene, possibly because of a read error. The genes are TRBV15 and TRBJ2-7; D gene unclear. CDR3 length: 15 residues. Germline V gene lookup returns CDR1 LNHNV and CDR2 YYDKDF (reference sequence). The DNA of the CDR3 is TGTGCCACCGGCAGAGATCGGCCAGAGCTCTACGAGCAGTACTTC. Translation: CATGRDRPELYEQYF.

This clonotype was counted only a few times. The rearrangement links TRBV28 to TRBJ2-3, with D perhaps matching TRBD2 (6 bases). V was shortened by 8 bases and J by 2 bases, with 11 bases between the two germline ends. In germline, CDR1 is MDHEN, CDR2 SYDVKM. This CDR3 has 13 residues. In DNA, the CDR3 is TGTGCCAGCGAGACGGACTACACAGATACGCAGTATTTT. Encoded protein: CASETDYTDTQYF.

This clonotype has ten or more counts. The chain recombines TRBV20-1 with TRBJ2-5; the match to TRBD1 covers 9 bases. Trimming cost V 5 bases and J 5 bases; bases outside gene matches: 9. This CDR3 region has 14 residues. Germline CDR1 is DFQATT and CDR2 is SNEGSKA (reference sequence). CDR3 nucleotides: TGCAGTGCTTCAACAGGGGGCTTTAAGGAGACCCAGTACTTC. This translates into CSASTGGFKETQYF.

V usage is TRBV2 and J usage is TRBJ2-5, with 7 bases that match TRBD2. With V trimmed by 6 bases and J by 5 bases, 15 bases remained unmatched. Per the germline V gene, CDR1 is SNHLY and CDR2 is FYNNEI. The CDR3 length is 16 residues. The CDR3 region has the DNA TGTGCCAGCAGAGCGTTGGAGGGAGGGCCGCGGGAGACCCAGTACTTC. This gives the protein CASRALEGGPRETQYF. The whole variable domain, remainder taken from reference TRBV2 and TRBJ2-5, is EPEVTQTPSHQVTQMGQEVILRCVPISNHLYFYWYRQILGQKVEFLVSFYNNEISEKSEIFDDQFSVERPDGSNFTLKIRSTKLEDSAMYFCASRALEGGPRETQYFGPGTRLLVL.

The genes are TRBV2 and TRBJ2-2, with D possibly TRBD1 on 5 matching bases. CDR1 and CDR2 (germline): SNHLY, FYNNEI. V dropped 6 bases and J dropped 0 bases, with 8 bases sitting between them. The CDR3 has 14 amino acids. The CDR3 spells CASRTDTNTGELFF. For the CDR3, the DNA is TGTGCCAGCAGGACAGATACGAACACCGGGGAGCTGTTTTTT.